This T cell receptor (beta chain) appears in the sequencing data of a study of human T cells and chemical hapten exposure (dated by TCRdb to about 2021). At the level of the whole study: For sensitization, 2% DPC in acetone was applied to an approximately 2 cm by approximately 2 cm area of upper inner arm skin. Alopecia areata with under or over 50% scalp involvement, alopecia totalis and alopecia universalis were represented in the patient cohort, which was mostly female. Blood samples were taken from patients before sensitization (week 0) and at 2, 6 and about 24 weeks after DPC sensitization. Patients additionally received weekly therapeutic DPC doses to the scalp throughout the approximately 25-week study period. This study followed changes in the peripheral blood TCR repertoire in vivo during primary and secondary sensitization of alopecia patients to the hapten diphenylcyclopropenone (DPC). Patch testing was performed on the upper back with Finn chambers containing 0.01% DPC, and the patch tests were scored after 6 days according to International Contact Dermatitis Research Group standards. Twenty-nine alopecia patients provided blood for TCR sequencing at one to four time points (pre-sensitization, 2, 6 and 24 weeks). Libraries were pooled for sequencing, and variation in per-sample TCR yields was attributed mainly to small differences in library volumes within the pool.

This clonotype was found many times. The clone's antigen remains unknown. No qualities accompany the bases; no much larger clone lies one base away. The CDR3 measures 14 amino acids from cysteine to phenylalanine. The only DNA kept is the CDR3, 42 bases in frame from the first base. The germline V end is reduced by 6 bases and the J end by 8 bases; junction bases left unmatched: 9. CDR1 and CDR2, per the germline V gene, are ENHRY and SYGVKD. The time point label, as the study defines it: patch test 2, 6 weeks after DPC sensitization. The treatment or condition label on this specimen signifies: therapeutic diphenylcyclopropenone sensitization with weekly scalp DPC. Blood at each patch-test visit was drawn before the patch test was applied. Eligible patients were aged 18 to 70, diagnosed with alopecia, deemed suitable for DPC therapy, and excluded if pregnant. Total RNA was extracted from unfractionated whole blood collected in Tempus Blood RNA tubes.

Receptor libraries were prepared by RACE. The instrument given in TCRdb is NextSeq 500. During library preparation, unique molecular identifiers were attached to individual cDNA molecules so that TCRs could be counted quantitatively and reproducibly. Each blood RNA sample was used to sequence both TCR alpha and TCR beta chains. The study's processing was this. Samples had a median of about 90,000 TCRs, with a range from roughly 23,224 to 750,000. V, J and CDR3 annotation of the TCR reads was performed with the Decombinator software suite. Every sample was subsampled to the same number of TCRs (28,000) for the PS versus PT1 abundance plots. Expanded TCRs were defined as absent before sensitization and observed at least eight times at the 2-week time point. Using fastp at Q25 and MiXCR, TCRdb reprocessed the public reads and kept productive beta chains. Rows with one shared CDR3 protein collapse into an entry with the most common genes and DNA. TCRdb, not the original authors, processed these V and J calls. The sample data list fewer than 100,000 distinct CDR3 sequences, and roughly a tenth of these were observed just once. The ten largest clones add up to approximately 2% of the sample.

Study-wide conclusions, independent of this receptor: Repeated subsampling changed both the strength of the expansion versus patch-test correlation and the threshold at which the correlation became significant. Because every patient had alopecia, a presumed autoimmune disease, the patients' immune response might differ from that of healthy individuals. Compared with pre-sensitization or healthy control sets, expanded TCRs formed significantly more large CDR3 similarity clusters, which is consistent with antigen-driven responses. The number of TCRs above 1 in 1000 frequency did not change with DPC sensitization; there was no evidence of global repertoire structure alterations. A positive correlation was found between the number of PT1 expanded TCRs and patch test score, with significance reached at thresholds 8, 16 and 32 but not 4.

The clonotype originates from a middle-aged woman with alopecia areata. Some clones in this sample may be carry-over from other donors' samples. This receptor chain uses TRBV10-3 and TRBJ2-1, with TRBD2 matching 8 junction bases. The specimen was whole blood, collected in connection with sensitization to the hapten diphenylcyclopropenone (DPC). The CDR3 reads CAIRESGSVDEQFF. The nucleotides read TGTGCCATCAGAGAGAGCGGGAGTGTGGATGAGCAGTTCTTC.